These 10 T cell receptor beta chains share one sample of origin, sequenced in a study of T cell changes during pregnancy in multiple sclerosis. TCRdb's copy holds only in-frame clones and misses some; the assay was immunoSEQ multiplex PCR. The repertoire has about 59,000 clones, approximately 90% of them found once; the top ten carry 2.5% to 3.5%. Sequences were derived from peripheral blood, sampled in the third trimester of pregnancy. The receptor source for this set is a female donor in good health, enrolled as a control in a pregnancy study.

The V call is TRBV9, the J call TRBJ2-5, with D perhaps matching TRBD1 (5 bases). The CDR3 runs 13 residues. V dropped 7 bases and J dropped 4 bases, with 14 bases sitting between them. The germline CDR1 and CDR2 sequences are SGDLS and YYNGEE. The CDR3, as DNA: TGTGCCAGCGGAAGGGGCCATGGAGAGACCCAGTACTTC. It yields the protein CASGRGHGETQYF.

The chain carries TRBV5-1 and TRBJ1-5, with 10 nucleotides matching TRBD1. Germline V gene sequence: CDR1 SGHRS, CDR2 YFSETQ. V was clipped by 4 bases and J by 4 bases; unmatched bases: 5. The CDR3 runs to 15 residues. CDR3 DNA sequence: TGCGCCAGCAGCGTGGGACAGGGGTTGAATCAGCCCCAGCATTTT. Its translation is CASSVGQGLNQPQHF.

CDR3 in amino acids: CASSLSARGSYEQYF. The CDR3, as DNA: TGTGCCAGCAGCCTTTCAGCTAGGGGCTCCTACGAGCAGTACTTC. The rearrangement uses TRBV9 and TRBJ2-7, with D possibly matching TRBD1 (5 bases). The CDR3 contains 15 residues. Germline lookup yields CDR1 SGDLS and CDR2 YYNGEE. Between the trimmed V and J ends, which lost 4 bases and 0 bases, there was a span of 14 bases.

The chain employs TRBV14 and TRBJ1-1; 7 nucleotides match TRBD1. V trimming: 5 bases; J trimming: 4 bases; junction bases outside the gene matches: 7. The CDR3 extends over 14 amino acids. The germline V gene has CDR1 SGHDN and CDR2 FVKESK. The CDR3 is CASSATGRVTEAFF. The CDR3, as DNA: TGTGCCAGCAGCGCGACAGGGCGGGTCACTGAAGCTTTCTTT.

The V gene is TRBV6-6, the J gene TRBJ1-1, with TRBD1 identical over 10 bases. The V and J ends lost 10 bases and 5 bases, in that order; junction bases with no gene match: 10. Germline CDR1 reads MNHNY; CDR2 reads SVGAGI (reference sequence). The CDR3 is 14 amino acids. The DNA for the CDR3 is TGTGCCACAAACAGGGACAGGGGATATACTGAAGCTTTCTTT. It specifies CATNRDRGYTEAFF.

The V and J genes are TRBV27 and TRBJ2-1, with TRBD2 identical over 7 bases. The junction had 2 bases not matched to a gene; V was cut back by 1 base and J by 2 bases. The CDR3 contains 15 residues. Looked up from germline, CDR1 is MNHEY and CDR2 is SMNVEV (reference sequence). CDR3 sequence (DNA): TGTGCCAGCAGTTTATTGGGGGGGGCCTACAATGAGCAGTTCTTC. As protein: CASSLLGGAYNEQFF.

V gene TRBV27 combines with J gene TRBJ2-1; the D gene is possibly TRBD2 (6 bases). Trimming took off 10 bases at V and 3 bases at J, with 16 bases between the two ends. Germline V gives CDR1 MNHEY, CDR2 SMNVEV (reference sequence). This CDR3 comprises 14 residues. CDR3: CATRLGSGYNEQFF. For the CDR3, the DNA is TGTGCCACCCGTCTCGGGAGCGGCTACAATGAGCAGTTCTTC.

The chain links TRBV4-3 to TRBJ2-6; 8 bases fit TRBD1. In germline, CDR1 is LGHNA, CDR2 YSLEER. V gave up 2 bases and J gave up 4 bases; unmatched junction bases: 4. This CDR3 comprises 16 residues. Here the CDR3 reads CASSQRTGNGANVLTF. In DNA, the CDR3 is TGCGCCAGCAGCCAACGGACAGGGAACGGGGCCAACGTCCTGACTTTC.

The V gene is TRBV28, the J gene TRBJ1-3; D gene uncertain. The ends were cut back, 4 bases at V and 1 base at J, with 5 bases in the middle. Germline-derived CDR1 and CDR2 are MDHEN and SYDVKM. The CDR3 length is 13 residues. CDR3: CASSSRSGNTIYF. In DNA, the CDR3 is TGTGCCAGCAGTTCGAGGTCTGGAAACACCATATATTTT.

The table lists this clone with a count of one. This chain joins TRBV11-3 and TRBJ2-5, with TRBD1 matching 9 bases. Germline CDR1 and CDR2: SGHNT and YENEEA. This CDR3 has 15 residues. V shed 6 bases and J 5 bases; nucleotides not matched to a gene: 10. Here the CDR3 reads CASRTGTGSLETQYF. CDR3 DNA sequence: TGTGCCAGCAGAACCGGGACAGGGTCTTTGGAGACCCAGTACTTC.